Listed below are T cell receptor beta chains from one sample, sequenced in a study of blood T cells in healthy people across ages. One entry per CDR3 protein, called by TCRdb with MiXCR from the 5' RACE reads. The sample includes almost 1 million distinct CDR3 sequences, roughly half of them seen just once. The sample consisted of blood. The source is a woman aged 55-69 years in good health. The CDR3 runs from the conserved cysteine through the conserved F or W. The D gene is left open where the match is weak. Clone size is stated in some rows and not others, as once, few, many or a class when expanded.

clone size: .; D gene: TRBD1; J gene: TRBJ2-7; V gene: TRBV28; CDR3 protein: CVSSIGTAWQYF; CDR3 DNA: TGTGTCAGCAGCATCGGGACAGCGTGGCAGTACTTC
clone size: .; D gene: .; J gene: TRBJ1-1; V gene: TRBV28; CDR3 protein: CASNSSPTMNTEAFF; CDR3 DNA: TGTGCCAGCAATTCCAGCCCAACCATGAACACTGAAGCTTTCTTT
clone size: few; D gene: .; J gene: TRBJ1-4; V gene: TRBV29-1; CDR3 protein: CGAGATNEKLFF; CDR3 DNA: TGCGGGGCTGGTGCAACTAATGAAAAACTGTTTTTT
clone size: .; D gene: .; J gene: TRBJ2-5; V gene: TRBV5-5; CDR3 protein: CASSFILGALNQETQYF; CDR3 DNA: TGTGCCAGCAGCTTCATTTTGGGGGCCCTCAATCAAGAGACCCAGTACTTC
clone size: .; D gene: .; J gene: TRBJ1-2; V gene: TRBV7-3; CDR3 protein: CASSPLDRIGGYTF; CDR3 DNA: TGTGCCAGCAGCCCTCTAGACAGGATTGGTGGCTACACCTTC
clone size: .; D gene: .; J gene: TRBJ2-1; V gene: TRBV4-1; CDR3 protein: CASSLGRENEQFF; CDR3 DNA: TGCGCCAGCAGCCTAGGCAGGGAGAATGAGCAGTTCTTC
clone size: .; D gene: .; J gene: TRBJ1-5; V gene: TRBV20-1; CDR3 protein: CSARVGSIYQPQHF; CDR3 DNA: TGCAGTGCTAGGGTCGGCAGTATTTATCAGCCCCAGCATTTT
clone size: few; D gene: .; J gene: TRBJ1-4; V gene: TRBV28; CDR3 protein: CASSAAGMLRATNEKLFF; CDR3 DNA: TGTGCCAGCAGTGCAGCCGGGATGTTAAGAGCAACTAATGAAAAACTGTTTTTT
clone size: few; D gene: .; J gene: TRBJ2-3; V gene: TRBV7-2; CDR3 protein: CASSLVSRGTDTQYF; CDR3 DNA: TGTGCCAGCAGCTTAGTTTCACGGGGTACAGATACGCAGTATTTT
clone size: many; D gene: .; J gene: TRBJ1-2; V gene: TRBV5-8; CDR3 protein: CASSLRQVYTF; CDR3 DNA: TGTGCCAGCAGCTTGAGGCAGGTCTACACCTTC
clone size: few; D gene: TRBD1; J gene: TRBJ2-1; V gene: TRBV5-1; CDR3 protein: CASRGGTGSVPSYNEQFF; CDR3 DNA: TGCGCCAGCAGGGGGGGGACAGGGAGTGTACCTTCCTACAATGAGCAGTTCTTC
clone size: .; D gene: TRBD1; J gene: TRBJ2-5; V gene: TRBV2; CDR3 protein: CASSQDRGFGETQYF; CDR3 DNA: TGTGCCAGCAGTCAAGACAGGGGTTTCGGCGAGACCCAGTACTTC
clone size: .; D gene: .; J gene: TRBJ1-2; V gene: TRBV30; CDR3 protein: CAWSSLAGRNYGYTF; CDR3 DNA: TGTGCCTGGAGTAGTTTGGCAGGGAGGAACTATGGCTACACCTTC
clone size: once; D gene: .; J gene: TRBJ1-2; V gene: TRBV18; CDR3 protein: CASSPETGDLYGYTF; CDR3 DNA: TGTGCCAGCTCACCTGAGACAGGAGACCTTTATGGCTACACCTTC
clone size: .; D gene: .; J gene: TRBJ2-3; V gene: TRBV7-8; CDR3 protein: CASSLVVTYTDTQYF; CDR3 DNA: TGTGCCAGCAGCTTAGTGGTCACATACACAGATACGCAGTATTTT
clone size: .; D gene: TRBD2; J gene: TRBJ2-4; V gene: TRBV4-1; CDR3 protein: CAGSEGLAALPSQRGIQYF; CDR3 DNA: TGCGCCGGCAGCGAGGGACTAGCGGCCCTTCCCAGCCAAAGGGGCATCCAGTACTTC
clone size: .; D gene: .; J gene: TRBJ2-1; V gene: TRBV25-1; CDR3 protein: CASRGNSGYNEQFF; CDR3 DNA: TGTGCCAGCAGAGGCAATAGCGGATACAATGAGCAGTTCTTC
clone size: .; D gene: .; J gene: TRBJ1-4; V gene: TRBV25-1; CDR3 protein: CASREWGTDEKLFF; CDR3 DNA: TGTGCCAGCCGGGAGTGGGGAACGGACGAAAAGCTGTTTTTT
clone size: .; D gene: TRBD1; J gene: TRBJ2-7; V gene: TRBV28; CDR3 protein: CASSFDRALYEQYF; CDR3 DNA: TGTGCCAGCAGTTTCGACAGGGCTCTCTACGAGCAGTACTTC
clone size: .; D gene: .; J gene: TRBJ1-4; V gene: TRBV9; CDR3 protein: CASSVRGSGLNEKLFF; CDR3 DNA: TGTGCCAGCAGCGTGAGGGGTTCGGGCCTTAATGAAAAACTGTTTTTT
clone size: .; D gene: TRBD2; J gene: TRBJ2-1; V gene: TRBV28; CDR3 protein: CASTFAGEYNEQFF; CDR3 DNA: TGTGCCAGCACCTTTGCGGGAGAGTACAATGAGCAGTTCTTC
clone size: .; D gene: .; J gene: TRBJ2-1; V gene: TRBV20-1; CDR3 protein: CSAVGRSYNEQFF; CDR3 DNA: TGCAGTGCTGTGGGAAGGTCCTACAATGAGCAGTTCTTC
clone size: once; D gene: .; J gene: TRBJ2-5; V gene: TRBV28; CDR3 protein: CASSPRALIPVETQYF; CDR3 DNA: TGTGCCAGCAGTCCCCGGGCCCTAATCCCCGTCGAGACCCAGTACTTC
clone size: .; D gene: .; J gene: TRBJ1-2; V gene: TRBV3-1; CDR3 protein: CASSQGRTAEGYTF; CDR3 DNA: TGTGCCAGCAGCCAAGGACGGACAGCGGAGGGCTACACCTTC
clone size: .; D gene: TRBD2; J gene: TRBJ2-5; V gene: TRBV20-1; CDR3 protein: CSARERVSGRALWTQYF; CDR3 DNA: TGCAGTGCTAGAGAGAGGGTTAGCGGGAGGGCCCTTTGGACCCAGTACTTC
clone size: .; D gene: .; J gene: TRBJ2-3; V gene: TRBV12-3/TRBV12-4; CDR3 protein: CASSLGLGRTFTQYF; CDR3 DNA: TGTGCCAGCAGTTTGGGTTTAGGGAGGACGTTTACGCAGTATTTT
clone size: .; D gene: TRBD2; J gene: TRBJ2-5; V gene: TRBV20-1; CDR3 protein: CSARKPRAGGRETQYF; CDR3 DNA: TGCAGTGCTAGGAAACCAAGAGCGGGAGGGCGAGAGACCCAGTACTTC
clone size: once; D gene: .; J gene: TRBJ2-5; V gene: TRBV4-1; CDR3 protein: CASSQTPWGQGGTQYF; CDR3 DNA: TGCGCCAGCAGCCAAACCCCCTGGGGCCAGGGAGGGACCCAGTACTTC
clone size: .; D gene: TRBD2; J gene: TRBJ2-1; V gene: TRBV7-9; CDR3 protein: CASSKRTSGRASDEQFF; CDR3 DNA: TGTGCCAGCAGCAAAAGGACTAGCGGGAGGGCATCTGATGAGCAGTTCTTC
clone size: .; D gene: TRBD1; J gene: TRBJ1-6; V gene: TRBV7-2; CDR3 protein: CASSFQTGDNSPLHF; CDR3 DNA: TGTGCCAGCAGCTTCCAGACAGGGGATAATTCACCCCTCCACTTT
clone size: .; D gene: TRBD2; J gene: TRBJ2-5; V gene: TRBV29-1; CDR3 protein: CSVDSRTSRETQYF; CDR3 DNA: TGCAGCGTTGACTCTCGGACTAGCCGGGAGACCCAGTACTTC
clone size: .; D gene: TRBD1; J gene: TRBJ1-2; V gene: TRBV12-3/TRBV12-4; CDR3 protein: CASSHRDRGGYTF; CDR3 DNA: TGTGCCAGCAGTCACCGGGACAGGGGTGGCTACACCTTC
clone size: .; D gene: .; J gene: TRBJ1-5; V gene: TRBV4-1; CDR3 protein: CASSQDTNEWPQHF; CDR3 DNA: TGCGCCAGCAGCCAAGACACTAACGAATGGCCTCAGCATTTT
clone size: .; D gene: .; J gene: TRBJ2-3; V gene: TRBV2; CDR3 protein: CASAWTRGTDTQYF; CDR3 DNA: TGTGCCAGCGCCTGGACCCGCGGTACAGATACGCAGTATTTT
clone size: few; D gene: .; J gene: TRBJ2-1; V gene: TRBV29-1; CDR3 protein: CSVEGTGGGYNEQFF; CDR3 DNA: TGCAGCGTTGAAGGGACAGGTGGAGGGTACAATGAGCAGTTCTTC
clone size: .; D gene: .; J gene: TRBJ2-5; V gene: TRBV7-9; CDR3 protein: CASSPVTVPVSLGTQYF; CDR3 DNA: TGTGCCAGCAGCCCCGTGACCGTCCCGGTATCCTTGGGGACCCAGTACTTC
clone size: .; D gene: TRBD1; J gene: TRBJ2-7; V gene: TRBV2; CDR3 protein: CASNIQGQGSYEQYF; CDR3 DNA: TGTGCCAGCAACATACAGGGGCAAGGGTCCTACGAGCAGTACTTC
clone size: few; D gene: .; J gene: TRBJ1-2; V gene: TRBV4-2; CDR3 protein: CASSQDLRRGAVYTF; CDR3 DNA: TGTGCCAGCAGCCAAGATCTTCGACGGGGGGCCGTCTACACCTTC
clone size: .; D gene: .; J gene: TRBJ2-3; V gene: TRBV5-1; CDR3 protein: CASSLEVDGSMQYF; CDR3 DNA: TGCGCCAGCAGCTTGGAGGTGGACGGAAGTATGCAGTATTTT
clone size: .; D gene: TRBD2; J gene: TRBJ2-3; V gene: TRBV20-1; CDR3 protein: CSARLALSTDTQYF; CDR3 DNA: TGCAGTGCTCGACTAGCGTTAAGCACAGATACGCAGTATTTT
clone size: once; D gene: TRBD2; J gene: TRBJ2-5; V gene: TRBV3-1; CDR3 protein: CASGQWGTRSHETQYF; CDR3 DNA: TGTGCCAGCGGCCAATGGGGGACTAGAAGCCATGAGACCCAGTACTTC
clone size: .; D gene: .; J gene: TRBJ2-1; V gene: TRBV20-1; CDR3 protein: CSATLAPTYNEQFF; CDR3 DNA: TGCAGTGCGACGTTAGCGCCAACCTACAATGAGCAGTTCTTC
clone size: .; D gene: .; J gene: TRBJ2-1; V gene: TRBV3-1; CDR3 protein: CASSPTRDLANEQFF; CDR3 DNA: TGTGCCAGCAGCCCCACTAGGGACCTAGCCAATGAGCAGTTCTTC
clone size: .; D gene: .; J gene: TRBJ2-5; V gene: TRBV7-2; CDR3 protein: CASSSGGDGETQYF; CDR3 DNA: TGTGCCAGCAGCTCAGGGGGGGATGGAGAGACCCAGTACTTC
clone size: many; D gene: .; J gene: TRBJ2-1; V gene: TRBV4-2; CDR3 protein: CASSRAPRNEQFF; CDR3 DNA: TGTGCCAGCAGCCGGGCCCCACGCAATGAGCAGTTCTTC
clone size: .; D gene: .; J gene: TRBJ1-6; V gene: TRBV20-1; CDR3 protein: CSARTGVSNSPLHF; CDR3 DNA: TGCAGTGCTAGAACTGGAGTGAGTAATTCACCCCTCCACTTT
clone size: .; D gene: .; J gene: TRBJ2-5; V gene: TRBV9; CDR3 protein: CASSTTRGGAETQYF; CDR3 DNA: TGTGCCAGCAGCACGACAAGAGGGGGAGCAGAGACCCAGTACTTC
clone size: .; D gene: TRBD2; J gene: TRBJ2-1; V gene: TRBV3-1; CDR3 protein: CASSHLASGSYNEQFF; CDR3 DNA: TGCGCCAGCAGCCACTTGGCTAGCGGGAGTTACAATGAGCAGTTCTTC
clone size: .; D gene: TRBD2; J gene: TRBJ2-5; V gene: TRBV24-1; CDR3 protein: CATSAISGTSDQETQYF; CDR3 DNA: TGTGCCACCAGTGCCATCTCGGGGACTAGCGATCAAGAGACCCAGTACTTC
clone size: few; D gene: .; J gene: TRBJ2-1; V gene: TRBV4-1; CDR3 protein: CASSQIRGFQSSYNEQFF; CDR3 DNA: TGCGCCAGCAGCCAAATCCGGGGGTTTCAAAGCTCCTACAATGAGCAGTTCTTC
clone size: .; D gene: TRBD2; J gene: TRBJ2-1; V gene: TRBV9; CDR3 protein: CATSTQPGLVHNEQFF; CDR3 DNA: TGTGCCACCTCCACACAACCGGGACTAGTTCACAATGAGCAGTTCTTC